This entry describes one TCR beta chain. There are 14 residues in the CDR3. With 6 bases removed from V and 7 bases from J, the gap between germline ends came to 16 bases. Germline assignment: CDR1 ENHRY and CDR2 SYGVKD. The data were taken from a study of neoadjuvant anti-PD-1 for oral cavity cancer. Whole-study context: Around day 43, patients without progression received a fourth nivolumab dose before surgery.

Blood libraries mostly used 450 to 550 ng genomic DNA, six replicates each. Produced via immunoSEQ multiplex PCR; TCRdb's table is partial and in-frame only. Of 5,500 to 8,000 clones listed, 74% were seen once; the top ten hold less than 3%. These oral cavity squamous cell carcinomas were HPV-negative and locally advanced. Analysis of PBMCs was direct, with no culture step. The material sequenced was PBMCs, taken before nivolumab (anti-PD-1) treatment. The chain has TRBV10-3 and TRBJ1-5, with unresolved D. The sequence came from a person aged 35-79 years with oral cavity squamous cell carcinoma. The CDR3: CAIRKESAGQPQHF. The DNA of the CDR3 is TGTGCCATCAGGAAGGAATCGGCGGGACAGCCCCAGCATTTT.